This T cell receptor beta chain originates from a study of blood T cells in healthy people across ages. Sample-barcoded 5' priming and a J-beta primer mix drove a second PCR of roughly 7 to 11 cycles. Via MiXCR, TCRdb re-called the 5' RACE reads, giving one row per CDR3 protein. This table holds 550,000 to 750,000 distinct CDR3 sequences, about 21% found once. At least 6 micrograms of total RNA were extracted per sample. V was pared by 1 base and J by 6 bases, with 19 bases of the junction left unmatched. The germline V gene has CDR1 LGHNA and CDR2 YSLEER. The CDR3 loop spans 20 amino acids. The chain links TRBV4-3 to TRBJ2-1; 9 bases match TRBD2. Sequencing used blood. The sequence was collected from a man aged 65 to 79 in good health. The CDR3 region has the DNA TGCGCCAGCAGCCAAGTATCCCTAGCGGGGTTAAGACCCAGGGCCAATGAGCAGTTCTTC. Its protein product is CASSQVSLAGLRPRANEQFF.